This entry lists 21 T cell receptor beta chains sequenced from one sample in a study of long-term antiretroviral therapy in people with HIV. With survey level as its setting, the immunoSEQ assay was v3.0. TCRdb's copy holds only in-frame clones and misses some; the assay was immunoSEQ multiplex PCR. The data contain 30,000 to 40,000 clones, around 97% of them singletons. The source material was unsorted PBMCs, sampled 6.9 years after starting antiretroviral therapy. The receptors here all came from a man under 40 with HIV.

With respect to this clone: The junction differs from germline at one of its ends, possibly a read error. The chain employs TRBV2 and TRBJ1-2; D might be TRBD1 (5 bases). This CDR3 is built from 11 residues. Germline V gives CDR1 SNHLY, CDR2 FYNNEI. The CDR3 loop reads CARTANHGYTF. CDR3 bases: TGTGCCAGGACAGCTAACCATGGCTACACCTTC.

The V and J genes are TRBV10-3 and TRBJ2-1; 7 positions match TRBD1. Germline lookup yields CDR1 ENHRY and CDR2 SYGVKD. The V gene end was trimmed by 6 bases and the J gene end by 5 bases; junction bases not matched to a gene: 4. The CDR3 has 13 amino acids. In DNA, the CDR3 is TGTGCCATCAGAACAGGGGAGAACAATGAGCAGTTCTTC. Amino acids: CAIRTGENNEQFF.

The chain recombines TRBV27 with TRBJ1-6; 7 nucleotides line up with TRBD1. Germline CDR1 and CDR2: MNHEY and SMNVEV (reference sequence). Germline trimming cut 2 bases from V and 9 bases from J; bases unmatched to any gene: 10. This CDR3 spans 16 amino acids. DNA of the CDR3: TGTGCCAGCAGTTTAGCGGGGACAGTATCAATTTCACCCCTCCACTTT. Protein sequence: CASSLAGTVSISPLHF.

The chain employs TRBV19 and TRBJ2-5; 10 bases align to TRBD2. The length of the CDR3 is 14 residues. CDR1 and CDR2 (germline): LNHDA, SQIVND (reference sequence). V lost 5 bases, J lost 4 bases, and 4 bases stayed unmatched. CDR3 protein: CASSESGGGETQYF. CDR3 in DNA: TGTGCCAGTAGTGAGAGCGGGGGGGGAGAGACCCAGTACTTC.

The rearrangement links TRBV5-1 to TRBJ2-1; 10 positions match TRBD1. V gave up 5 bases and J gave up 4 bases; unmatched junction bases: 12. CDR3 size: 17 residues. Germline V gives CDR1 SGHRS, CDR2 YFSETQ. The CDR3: CASRSNPLGQGYNEQFF. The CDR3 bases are TGCGCCAGCAGATCTAACCCCCTGGGACAGGGGTACAATGAGCAGTTCTTC.

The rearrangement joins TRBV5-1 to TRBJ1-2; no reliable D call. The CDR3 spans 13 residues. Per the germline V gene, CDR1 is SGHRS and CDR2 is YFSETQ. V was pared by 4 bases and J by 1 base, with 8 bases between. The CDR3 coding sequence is TGCGCCAGCAGCCCCGGGGTTAACTATGGCTACACCTTC. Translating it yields CASSPGVNYGYTF. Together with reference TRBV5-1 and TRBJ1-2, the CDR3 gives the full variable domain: KAGVTQTPRYLIKTRGQQVTLSCSPISGHRSVSWYQQTPGQGLQFLFEYFSETQRNKGNFPGRFSGRQFSNSRSEMNVSTLELGDSALYLCASSPGVNYGYTFGSGTRLTVV.

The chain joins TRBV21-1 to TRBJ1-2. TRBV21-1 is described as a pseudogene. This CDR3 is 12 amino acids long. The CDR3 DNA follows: TGTGCCAGCACCGGGACCAACTATGGCTACACCTTC. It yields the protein CASTGTNYGYTF.

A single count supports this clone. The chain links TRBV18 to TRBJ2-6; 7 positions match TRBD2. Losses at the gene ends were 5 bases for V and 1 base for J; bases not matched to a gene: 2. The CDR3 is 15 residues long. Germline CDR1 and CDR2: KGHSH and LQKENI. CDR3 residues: CASSFGGSGANVLTF. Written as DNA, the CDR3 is TGTGCCAGCTCATTCGGGGGGTCTGGGGCCAACGTCCTGACTTTC.

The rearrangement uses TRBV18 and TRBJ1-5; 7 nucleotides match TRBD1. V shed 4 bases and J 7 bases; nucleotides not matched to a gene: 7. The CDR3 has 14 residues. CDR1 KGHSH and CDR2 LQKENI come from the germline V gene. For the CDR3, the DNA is TGTGCCAGCTCACAAGACAGGGTCGGACAGCCCCAGCATTTT. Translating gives CASSQDRVGQPQHF. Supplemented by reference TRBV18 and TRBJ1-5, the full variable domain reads NAGVMQNPRHLVRRRGQEARLRCSPMKGHSHVYWYRQLPEEGLKFMVYLQKENIIDESGMPKERFSAEFPKEGPSILRIQQVVRGDSAAYFCASSQDRVGQPQHFGDGTRLSIL.

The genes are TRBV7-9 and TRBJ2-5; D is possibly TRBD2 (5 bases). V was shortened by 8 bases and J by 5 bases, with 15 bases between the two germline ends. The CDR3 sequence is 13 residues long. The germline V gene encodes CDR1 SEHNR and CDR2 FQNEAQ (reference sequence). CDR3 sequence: CASAQTPGETQYF. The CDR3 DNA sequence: TGTGCCAGCGCGCAGACCCCGGGGGAGACCCAGTACTTC.

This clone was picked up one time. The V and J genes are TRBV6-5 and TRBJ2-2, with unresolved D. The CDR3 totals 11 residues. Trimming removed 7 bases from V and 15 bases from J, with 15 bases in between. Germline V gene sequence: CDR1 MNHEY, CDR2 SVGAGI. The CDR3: CASNSLDEVFF. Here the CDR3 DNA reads TGTGCCAGCAACTCCCTCGATGAGGTGTTTTTT.

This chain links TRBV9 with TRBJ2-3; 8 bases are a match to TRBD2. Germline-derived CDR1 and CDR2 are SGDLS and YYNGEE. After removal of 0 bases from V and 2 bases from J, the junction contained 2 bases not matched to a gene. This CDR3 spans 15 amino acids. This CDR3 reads CASSVAGGDTDTQYF. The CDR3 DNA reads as TGTGCCAGCAGCGTAGCGGGAGGGGACACAGATACGCAGTATTTT.

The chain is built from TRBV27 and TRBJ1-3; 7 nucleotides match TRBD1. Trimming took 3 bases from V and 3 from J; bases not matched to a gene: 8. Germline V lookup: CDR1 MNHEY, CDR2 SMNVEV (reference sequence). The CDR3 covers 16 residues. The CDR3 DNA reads TGTGCCAGCAGTTTCCACAGGGGTCGGGGTGGAAACACCATATATTTT. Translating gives CASSFHRGRGGNTIYF.

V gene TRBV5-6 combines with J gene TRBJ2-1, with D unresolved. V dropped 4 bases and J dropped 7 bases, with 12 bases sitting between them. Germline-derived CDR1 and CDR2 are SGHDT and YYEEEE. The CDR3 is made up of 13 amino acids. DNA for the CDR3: TGTGCCAGCAGCCCCGGGTACCGAAATGAGCAGTTCTTC. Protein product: CASSPGYRNEQFF. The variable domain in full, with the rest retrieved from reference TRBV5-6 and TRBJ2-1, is DAGVTQSPTHLIKTRGQQVTLRCSPKSGHDTVSWYQQALGQGPQFIFQYYEEEERQRGNFPDRFSGHQFPNYSSELNVNALLLGDSALYLCASSPGYRNEQFFGPGTRLTVL.

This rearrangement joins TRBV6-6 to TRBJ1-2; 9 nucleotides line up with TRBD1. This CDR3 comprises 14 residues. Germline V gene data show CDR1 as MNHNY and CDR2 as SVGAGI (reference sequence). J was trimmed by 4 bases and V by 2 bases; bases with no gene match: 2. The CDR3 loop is CASSYLGQGYGYTF. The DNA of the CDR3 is TGTGCCAGCAGTTACCTGGGACAGGGCTATGGCTACACCTTC.

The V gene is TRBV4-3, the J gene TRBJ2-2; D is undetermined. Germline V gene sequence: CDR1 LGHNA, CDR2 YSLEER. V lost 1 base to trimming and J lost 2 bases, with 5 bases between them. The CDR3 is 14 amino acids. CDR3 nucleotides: TGCGCCAGCAGCCAAGGGTCCAACACCGGGGAGCTGTTTTTT. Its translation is CASSQGSNTGELFF.

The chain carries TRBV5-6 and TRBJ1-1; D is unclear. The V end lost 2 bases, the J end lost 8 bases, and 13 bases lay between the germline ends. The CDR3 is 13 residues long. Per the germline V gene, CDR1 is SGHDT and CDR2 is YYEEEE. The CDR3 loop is CASSFPRTDEAFF. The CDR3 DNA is TGTGCCAGCAGCTTCCCTAGGACGGACGAAGCTTTCTTT.

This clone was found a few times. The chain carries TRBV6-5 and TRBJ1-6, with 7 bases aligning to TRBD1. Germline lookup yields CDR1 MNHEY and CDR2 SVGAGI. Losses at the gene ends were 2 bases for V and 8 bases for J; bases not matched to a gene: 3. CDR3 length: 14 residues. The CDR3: CASSYRTGDSPLHF. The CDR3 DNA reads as TGTGCCAGCAGTTACCGAACAGGGGATTCACCCCTCCACTTT.

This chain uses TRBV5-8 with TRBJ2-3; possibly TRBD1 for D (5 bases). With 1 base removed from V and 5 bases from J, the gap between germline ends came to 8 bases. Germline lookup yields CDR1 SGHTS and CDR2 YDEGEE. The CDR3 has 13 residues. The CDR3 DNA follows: TGTGCCAGCAGCTTGATCCAGGGAGATACGCAGTATTTT. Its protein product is CASSLIQGDTQYF.

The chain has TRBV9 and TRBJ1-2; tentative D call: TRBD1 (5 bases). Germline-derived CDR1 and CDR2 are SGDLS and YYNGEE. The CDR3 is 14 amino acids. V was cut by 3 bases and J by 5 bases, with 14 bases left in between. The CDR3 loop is CASSEWDASYGYTF. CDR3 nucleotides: TGTGCCAGCAGCGAATGGGACGCCAGTTATGGCTACACCTTC.

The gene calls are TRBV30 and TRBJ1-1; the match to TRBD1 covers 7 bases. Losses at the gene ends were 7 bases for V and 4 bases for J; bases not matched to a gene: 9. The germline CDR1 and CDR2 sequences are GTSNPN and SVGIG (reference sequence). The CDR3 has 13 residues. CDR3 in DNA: TGTGCCTACCAGACAGGGTATGTCACTGAAGCTTTCTTT. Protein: CAYQTGYVTEAFF.